The 27 T cell receptor beta chains reported below all come from one sample, sequenced in a study of T cell repertoires in cytomegalovirus infection. TCRdb reanalysed the reads using MiXCR and keeps one entry per CDR3 protein. Here the sample spans 160,000 or so distinct CDR3 sequences, 23% being singletons. The specimen sequenced was PBMCs. These receptor sequences come from a human donor in good health (CMV status not recorded). Some clones in this sample may be carry-over from other donors' samples.

J is TRBJ2-7 and V is TRBV20-1, with D possibly matching TRBD2 (5 bases). The germline gives CDR1 DFQATT, CDR2 SNEGSKA (reference sequence). This CDR3 region has 14 residues. Trimming took 5 bases from V and 2 from J, leaving 16 bases between them. CDR3 residues: CSAEAGVQPYEQYF. CDR3 nucleotides: TGCAGTGCTGAGGCCGGGGTGCAGCCCTACGAGCAGTACTTC.

This clonotype has just a few counts. The gene calls are TRBV28 and TRBJ2-5; D could derive from TRBD1 or TRBD2 (5 bases each). Germline CDR1 and CDR2: MDHEN and SYDVKM. V was clipped by 6 bases and J by 2 bases, with 25 bases between them. This CDR3 region has 18 residues. DNA of the CDR3: TGTGCCAGCAGACCCGCCGCTGTTACGGGGCTCGGTCAAGAGACCCAGTACTTC. Protein product: CASRPAAVTGLGQETQYF.

This rearrangement joins TRBV28 to TRBJ2-2; a weak D match, TRBD2 (5 bases). The CDR3 runs 12 residues. Trimming took 2 bases from V and 7 from J, leaving 5 bases between them. CDR1 MDHEN and CDR2 SYDVKM come from the germline V gene. In DNA form, the CDR3 reads TGTGCCAGCAGTTTAGAGGGCGGGGAGCTGTTTTTT. It specifies CASSLEGGELFF.

The rearrangement uses TRBV5-3 and TRBJ2-1, with D hard to call. TRBV5-3 is sorted into the ORF group, with uncertain function. The CDR3 contains 15 residues. Between the trimmed V and J ends, which lost 4 bases and 1 base, there was a span of 12 bases. The DNA for the CDR3 is TGTGCCAGAAGCGTTCTAGTGGTGTCCTACAATGAGCAGTTCTTC. Its translation is CARSVLVVSYNEQFF.

This clonotype showed up just a few times. The chain carries TRBV20-1 and TRBJ2-1; TRBD2 agrees at 13 bases. The CDR3 runs 15 residues. V trimming: 5 bases; J trimming: 5 bases; junction bases outside the gene matches: 6. Germline assignment: CDR1 DFQATT and CDR2 SNEGSKA (reference sequence). The CDR3 sequence is CSAQGTSGVNNEQFF. DNA for the CDR3: TGCAGTGCTCAAGGGACTAGCGGGGTTAACAATGAGCAGTTCTTC.

This clonotype was observed a handful of times. This sequence joins TRBV2 and TRBJ1-1, with 7 bases lining up with TRBD1. Looked up from germline, CDR1 is SNHLY and CDR2 is FYNNEI. The CDR3 spans 14 residues. V shed 4 bases and J 4 bases; nucleotides not matched to a gene: 6. CDR3 region: CASSARGRGTEAFF. CDR3 nucleotides: TGTGCCAGCAGTGCTAGGGGGCGCGGCACTGAAGCTTTCTTT.

Many counts were recorded for this clonotype. The CDR3 reads CASSLSGQGVDEQFF. The CDR3 DNA reads TGTGCCAGCAGTTTATCCGGACAGGGTGTGGATGAGCAGTTCTTC. The chain recombines TRBV28 with TRBJ2-1; 8 bases agree with TRBD1. CDR1 is MDHEN, CDR2 SYDVKM, per germline. Trimming cost V 1 base and J 8 bases; bases outside gene matches: 7. The length of the CDR3 is 15 residues.

The table lists this clonotype with many counts. The chain combines TRBV7-2 with TRBJ1-2, with a weak D call TRBD1 (5 bases). Germline CDR1 reads SGHTA; CDR2 reads FQGNSA. The CDR3 has 12 residues. V lost 5 bases and J lost 4, with 8 bases in between. CDR3 in DNA: TGTGCCAGCAGCATGGGGGGCTATGGCTACACCTTC. This sequence encodes CASSMGGYGYTF. Combining the CDR3 with reference TRBV7-2 and TRBJ1-2 gives the whole variable domain GAGVSQSPSNKVTEKGKDVELRCDPISGHTALYWYRQSLGQGLEFLIYFQGNSAPDKSGLPSDRFSAERTGGSVSTLTIQRTQQEDSAVYLCASSMGGYGYTFGSGTRLTVV.

V and J are TRBV7-9 and TRBJ2-2; D gene uncertain. This CDR3 has 13 amino acids. Per the germline V gene, CDR1 is SEHNR and CDR2 is FQNEAQ (reference sequence). V lost 3 bases, J lost 7 bases, and 9 bases lay in between. The CDR3 spells CASSFGLSGELFF. CDR3 bases: TGTGCCAGCAGCTTTGGTCTGAGCGGGGAGCTGTTTTTT.

This clonotype was detected a few times. The chain combines TRBV12-3 or TRBV12-4 with TRBJ1-2; a possible D gene is TRBD1 (6 bases). V dropped 2 bases and J dropped 7 bases, with 8 bases sitting between them. The CDR3 is 12 amino acids. CDR3 residues: CASSLTGFGYTF. The CDR3 bases are TGTGCCAGCAGTTTAACAGGGTTTGGCTACACCTTC.

The gene calls are TRBV11-3 and TRBJ1-4; tentatively, D is TRBD1 (5 bases). The CDR3 runs 14 residues. V lost 5 bases, J lost 6 bases, and 13 bases lay in between. Germline CDR1 is SGHNT and CDR2 is YENEEA. The CDR3 spells CASSRGWPDEKLFF. CDR3 sequence (DNA): TGTGCCAGCAGCCGGGGCTGGCCGGATGAAAAACTGTTTTTT.

This clonotype was recorded once. The DNA for the CDR3 is TGTGCCAGCAACCCCCGGACTAACACAGATACGCAGTATTTT. This codes for CASNPRTNTDTQYF. The chain recombines TRBV6-1 with TRBJ2-3; D may be TRBD2 (6 bases). The CDR3 loop spans 14 amino acids. Germline V gives CDR1 MNHNS, CDR2 SASEGT. V was shortened by 7 bases and J by 2 bases, with 13 bases between the two germline ends.

DNA for the CDR3: TGTGCCAGCAGCAAACTAGCGGGAGGAGCGAACACCGGGGAGCTGTTTTTT. Its protein is CASSKLAGGANTGELFF. The chain employs TRBV28 and TRBJ2-2, with 12 bases lining up with TRBD2. This CDR3 has 17 residues. V lost 6 bases and J lost 0; bases outside the gene matches: 5. Germline CDR1 reads MDHEN; CDR2 reads SYDVKM.

The V call is TRBV2, the J call TRBJ1-2, with TRBD1 matching over 10 bases. The junction had 16 bases not matched to a gene; V was cut back by 8 bases and J by 4 bases. The CDR3 contains 17 residues. The germline V gene has CDR1 SNHLY and CDR2 FYNNEI. Written as DNA, the CDR3 is TGTGCCAGCCAACCGGGACAGGGGTCACAAGGTGGCTATGGCTACACCTTC. This translates into CASQPGQGSQGGYGYTF.

This clonotype was picked up many times. V is TRBV11-2 and J is TRBJ2-1; 10 bases line up with TRBD1. The CDR3 contains 20 residues. V lost 1 base to trimming and J lost 0 bases; unmatched junction nucleotides: 12. CDR1 and CDR2 from the germline V gene are SGHAT and FQNNGV. DNA for the CDR3: TGTGCCAGCAGCTTAGTAGGACAGGGGGAGAGACGTAGCTCCTACAATGAGCAGTTCTTC. Its protein is CASSLVGQGERRSSYNEQFF.

Only a few counts were recorded for this clonotype. The V call is TRBV10-3, the J call TRBJ1-2; 7 bases are a match to TRBD1. CDR1 ENHRY and CDR2 SYGVKD come from the germline V gene. This CDR3 is 15 amino acids long. V shed 0 bases and J 5 bases; nucleotides not matched to a gene: 6. The CDR3 region has the DNA TGTGCCATCAGTGAGTCGGGACAGCTGCTTTATGGCTACACCTTC. It is translated as CAISESGQLLYGYTF.

The chain has TRBV12-3 or TRBV12-4 and TRBJ1-6; TRBD1 aligns across 7 bases. The CDR3 loop spans 15 amino acids. The J segment lost 9 bases and the V segment lost 6 bases, leaving 11 bases of the junction unmatched. The CDR3 region is CASSRQGGRGSPLHF. CDR3 nucleotides: TGTGCCAGCAGCCGACAGGGAGGACGTGGTTCACCCCTCCACTTT.

The table lists this clonotype with a few counts. Here the CDR3 reads CASSYGGNQPQHF. The CDR3 nucleotides are TGTGCCAGCAGTTATGGGGGGAATCAGCCCCAGCATTTT. J is TRBJ1-5 and V is TRBV6-5, with D tentatively TRBD1 (5 bases). The CDR3 consists of 13 residues. The V gene lost 3 bases and the J gene lost 4 bases, with 7 bases spanning the gap. Germline CDR1 MNHEY, CDR2 SVGAGI.

In this sample, this clonotype turned up many times. The chain joins TRBV20-1 to TRBJ2-1; D is ambiguous. The V and J ends lost 6 bases and 10 bases respectively, with 16 bases between them. Looked up from germline, CDR1 is DFQATT and CDR2 is SNEGSKA (reference sequence). The CDR3 has 12 residues. The DNA for the CDR3 is TGCAGTGCCGACTGGCGGAGTACGGAGCAGTTCTTC. This gives the protein CSADWRSTEQFF.

This clonotype was picked up many times. This sequence joins TRBV7-8 and TRBJ2-3; D uncertain. V was clipped by 4 bases and J by 1 base, with 18 bases between them. The CDR3 is 17 amino acids. From germline, CDR1 is SGHVS and CDR2 FQNEAQ. Written as DNA, the CDR3 is TGTGCCAGCAGCTCAACGACCCCTGCACTCGGCACAGATACGCAGTATTTT. Amino acid sequence: CASSSTTPALGTDTQYF.

This clonotype was found many times. The chain carries TRBV15 and TRBJ1-1; D call uncertain. V lost 3 bases to trimming and J lost 1 base, with 6 bases between them. CDR3 length: 13 amino acids. Germline V gene lookup returns CDR1 LNHNV and CDR2 YYDKDF (reference sequence). CDR3 in DNA: TGTGCCACCAGCAGGACGCAGAACACTGAAGCTTTCTTT. Translating it yields CATSRTQNTEAFF.

This clonotype occurred many times. The chain recombines TRBV7-8 with TRBJ2-5; no definite D call. Germline loops: CDR1 SGHVS, CDR2 FQNEAQ. This CDR3 has 16 residues. Trimming left V 1 base short and J 2 bases short, with 14 bases between. CDR3 protein: CASSLVAGQGQETQYF. CDR3 bases: TGTGCCAGCAGCTTAGTAGCCGGGCAAGGGCAAGAGACCCAGTACTTC.

CDR3 coding DNA: TGTGCCAGCTCACACCGGGACAGGGCTGACACCGGGGAGCTGTTTTTT. As protein: CASSHRDRADTGELFF. J is TRBJ2-2 and V is TRBV18, with 9 bases that match TRBD1. The CDR3 spans 16 residues. V shed 4 bases, J shed 3 bases, and the junction held 6 bases outside the gene matches. The V gene's germline CDR1 is KGHSH and CDR2 LQKENI.

This clonotype turned up a few times. This rearrangement joins TRBV20-1 to TRBJ2-5; 7 nucleotides match TRBD2. Germline-derived CDR1 and CDR2 are DFQATT and SNEGSKA (reference sequence). CDR3 length: 13 amino acids. V dropped 4 bases and J dropped 1; count of bases not matched to a gene: 3. For the CDR3, the DNA is TGCAGTGCTACTAGGACTAGCCAAGAGACCCAGTACTTC. This translates into CSATRTSQETQYF.

This clonotype has a handful of counts. V and J are TRBV12-3 or TRBV12-4 and TRBJ2-7; TRBD1 matches 8 bases. The CDR3 has 15 residues. V was clipped by 5 bases and J by 0 bases; unmatched bases: 6. The CDR3 reads CASSPRQGPSYEQYF. Written as DNA, the CDR3 is TGTGCCAGCAGTCCTCGACAGGGGCCCTCCTACGAGCAGTACTTC.

Turning to this clonotype: One end of the junction varies from germline; a read error may be responsible. The chain is built from TRBV6-6 and TRBJ2-1; 14 bases are shared with TRBD2. CDR1 and CDR2 (germline): MNHNY, SVGAGI (reference sequence). CDR3 length: 15 residues. CDR3 loop: CASTGTSGGKNEQFF. CDR3 nucleotide sequence: TGTGCTAGCACCGGGACTAGCGGGGGAAAGAATGAGCAGTTCTTC.

This chain connects TRBV5-4 to TRBJ2-4, with a tentative D call TRBD2 (7 bases). From germline, CDR1 is SGHNT and CDR2 YYREEE (reference sequence). Trimming shortened V by 2 bases and J by 6 bases, and 12 bases separated the two germline ends. CDR3 length equals 14 residues. The CDR3 is CASSFRGEGNIQYF. The CDR3, as DNA: TGTGCCAGCAGCTTTAGGGGGGAGGGAAACATTCAGTACTTC.